These T cell receptor beta chains were read from a single sample in a study of Graves' ophthalmopathy and Graves' hyperthyroidism. TCRdb reanalysed the multiplex PCR reads using MiXCR and keeps one entry per CDR3 protein. The table has over a million distinct CDR3 sequences, roughly 35% seen once. Material for sequencing was peripheral blood or thyroid tissue (not recorded which). The origin of the receptors is an adult man with Graves' hyperthyroidism. Both conserved end residues are part of each CDR3. A D gene is named only where the DNA matches it firmly. Clone size is given for some rows only: seen once, a few or many times, or a class if the clone is expanded.

V gene: TRBV9
J gene: TRBJ2-7
clone size: few
D gene: TRBD2
CDR3 protein: CASSESGTSFYEQYF
CDR3 DNA: TGTGCCAGCAGCGAGTCCGGGACTAGCTTTTACGAGCAGTACTTC

V gene: TRBV7-2
J gene: TRBJ1-5
clone size: NA
D gene: TRBD1
CDR3 protein: CASSLRWTGSNQPQHF
CDR3 DNA: TGTGCCAGCAGCTTACGATGGACAGGGTCCAATCAGCCCCAGCATTTT

V gene: TRBV7-2
J gene: TRBJ2-7
clone size: NA
D gene: TRBD2
CDR3 protein: CASSQTLSASGGTYEQYF
CDR3 DNA: TGTGCCAGCAGCCAGACCCTCTCCGCTAGCGGGGGAACCTACGAGCAGTACTTC

V gene: TRBV7-6
J gene: TRBJ2-7
clone size: NA
D gene: NA
CDR3 protein: CASSLFRGYYEQYF
CDR3 DNA: TGTGCCAGCAGCTTATTTCGGGGATACTACGAGCAGTACTTC

V gene: TRBV9
J gene: TRBJ1-5
clone size: NA
D gene: NA
CDR3 protein: CASSQVGGGENQPQHF
CDR3 DNA: TGTGCCAGCAGCCAGGTTGGAGGGGGGGAGAATCAGCCCCAGCATTTT

V gene: TRBV24-1
J gene: TRBJ1-5
clone size: NA
D gene: NA
CDR3 protein: CATSDAGFQPQHF
CDR3 DNA: TGTGCCACCAGTGATGCGGGATTTCAGCCCCAGCATTTT

V gene: TRBV2
J gene: TRBJ2-1
clone size: NA
D gene: NA
CDR3 protein: CASQTSTGDWFF
CDR3 DNA: TGTGCCAGCCAAACCAGCACCGGGGACTGGTTCTTC

V gene: TRBV7-2
J gene: TRBJ2-7
clone size: NA
D gene: NA
CDR3 protein: CASSEGDVGHEQYF
CDR3 DNA: TGTGCCAGCTCGGAGGGGGACGTCGGTCACGAGCAGTACTTC

V gene: TRBV19
J gene: TRBJ2-5
clone size: many
D gene: TRBD2
CDR3 protein: CARTGLVGLAGGETQYF
CDR3 DNA: TGTGCCAGGACAGGTTTGGTCGGACTAGCGGGAGGTGAGACCCAGTACTTC

V gene: TRBV10-3
J gene: TRBJ1-1
clone size: NA
D gene: NA
CDR3 protein: CAWTPGRRNTEAFF
CDR3 DNA: TGTGCCTGGACACCGGGACGGCGGAACACTGAAGCTTTCTTT

V gene: TRBV12-3/TRBV12-4
J gene: TRBJ1-2
clone size: many
D gene: NA
CDR3 protein: CASSSPTMWGYTF
CDR3 DNA: TGTGCCAGCAGCAGCCCGACGATGTGGGGCTACACCTTC